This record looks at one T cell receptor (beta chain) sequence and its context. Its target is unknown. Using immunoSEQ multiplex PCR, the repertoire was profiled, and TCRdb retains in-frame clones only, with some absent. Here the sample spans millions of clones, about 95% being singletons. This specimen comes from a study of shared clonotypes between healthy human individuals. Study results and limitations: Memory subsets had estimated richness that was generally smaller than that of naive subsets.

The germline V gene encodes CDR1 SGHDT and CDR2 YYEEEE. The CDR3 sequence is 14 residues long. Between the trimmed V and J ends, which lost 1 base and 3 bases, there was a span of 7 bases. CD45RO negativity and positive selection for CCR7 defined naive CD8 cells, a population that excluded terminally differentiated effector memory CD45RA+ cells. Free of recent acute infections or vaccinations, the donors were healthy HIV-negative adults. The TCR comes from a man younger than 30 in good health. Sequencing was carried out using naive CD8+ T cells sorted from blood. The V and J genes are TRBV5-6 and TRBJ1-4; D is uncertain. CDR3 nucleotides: TGTGCCAGCAGCTTGTACGGAGCTAATGAAAAACTGTTTTTT. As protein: CASSLYGANEKLFF.